These T cell receptor beta chains were read from a single sample in a study of T cell repertoires in cytomegalovirus infection. MiXCR, applied by TCRdb to the reads, yields one record per CDR3 protein. The sample has over 45,000 distinct CDR3 sequences; over 15% are singletons. Their specific antigens are unknown. The sequencing used CD8+ T cells from cultured PBMCs, collected from culture after CMV antigen stimulation. All receptors derive from a human donor in good health (CMV status not recorded). Some clones in this sample may be carry-over from other donors' samples. Both conserved end residues are part of each CDR3. The D gene is left open where the match is weak. A row's size may be missing; if present it is once, few, many or a size class.

CDR3: CASSSSGPGTSGNTIYF
DNA: TGTGCCAGCAGCTCGAGCGGCCCGGGAACCTCTGGAAACACCATATATTTT
D: -
V: TRBV7-6
size: -
J: TRBJ1-3

CDR3: CASRDRVEEQYF
DNA: TGTGCCAGCAGAGACAGGGTTGAGGAGCAGTACTTC
D: TRBD1
V: TRBV7-9
size: few
J: TRBJ2-7

CDR3: CASSFTSGGGRETQYF
DNA: TGTGCCAGCAGCTTTACTAGCGGGGGGGGAAGAGAGACCCAGTACTTC
D: TRBD2
V: TRBV7-8
size: -
J: TRBJ2-5

CDR3: CASSEWGQDYEQYF
DNA: TGTGCCAGCAGTGAATGGGGACAGGACTACGAGCAGTACTTC
D: TRBD1
V: TRBV25-1
size: many
J: TRBJ2-7

CDR3: CASSPFLHASGSYEQYF
DNA: TGCGCCAGCAGCCCCTTCCTGCACGCTAGCGGGAGCTACGAGCAGTACTTC
D: TRBD2
V: TRBV4-1
size: -
J: TRBJ2-7

CDR3: CASLGGPTYNEQFF
DNA: TGTGCCAGCCTGGGGGGGCCTACATACAATGAGCAGTTCTTC
D: -
V: TRBV2
size: -
J: TRBJ2-1

CDR3: CAIQLAYSSYNEQFF
DNA: TGTGCCATTCAACTAGCGTACAGCTCCTACAATGAGCAGTTCTTC
D: TRBD2
V: TRBV10-3
size: -
J: TRBJ2-1

CDR3: CASSLGGTTGNTIYF
DNA: TGTGCCAGCAGCTTAGGTGGGACAACTGGAAACACCATATATTTT
D: -
V: TRBV7-9
size: -
J: TRBJ1-3

CDR3: CASSVQGYSNQPQHF
DNA: TGTGCCAGTAGTGTACAGGGTTATAGCAATCAGCCCCAGCATTTT
D: -
V: TRBV19
size: few
J: TRBJ1-5

CDR3: CASRETSGRLTDTQYF
DNA: TGTGCCAGCAGAGAGACTAGCGGGAGGTTAACAGATACGCAGTATTTT
D: TRBD2
V: TRBV7-9
size: -
J: TRBJ2-3

CDR3: CASSLKVAGVGEQYF
DNA: TGTGCCAGCAGCTTGAAGGTAGCGGGAGTGGGAGAGCAGTACTTC
D: TRBD2
V: TRBV7-6
size: -
J: TRBJ2-7

CDR3: CASRSYGYTF
DNA: TGTGCCAGCAGGAGCTATGGCTACACCTTC
D: -
V: TRBV9
size: -
J: TRBJ1-2

CDR3: CASSMTVYSNQPQHF
DNA: TGTGCCAGTAGTATGACAGTTTATAGCAATCAGCCCCAGCATTTT
D: -
V: TRBV19
size: few
J: TRBJ1-5

CDR3: CASSYMRQEITLHF
DNA: TGTGCCAGCAGTTACATGCGACAGGAGATTACCCTCCACTTT
D: -
V: TRBV6-8
size: -
J: TRBJ1-6

CDR3: CANSSLSRQGGNQPQHF
DNA: TGTGCCAACAGTTCCCTCTCCAGACAGGGCGGCAATCAGCCCCAGCATTTT
D: TRBD1
V: TRBV6-2/TRBV6-3
size: few
J: TRBJ1-5

CDR3: CASSEGGSIYEQYF
DNA: TGTGCCAGCAGCGAGGGCGGGAGTATATACGAGCAGTACTTC
D: TRBD2
V: TRBV7-8
size: -
J: TRBJ2-7

CDR3: CATSDLNTEAFF
DNA: TGTGCCACCAGTGATTTGAACACTGAAGCTTTCTTT
D: -
V: TRBV24-1
size: few
J: TRBJ1-1

CDR3: CASSLGPGGNQPQHF
DNA: TGTGCCAGCAGCTTGGGGCCGGGAGGCAATCAGCCCCAGCATTTT
D: -
V: TRBV7-2
size: few
J: TRBJ1-5

CDR3: CASSSEDRGRAQYF
DNA: TGTGCCAGCAGCTCAGAGGACAGGGGGAGGGCCCAGTACTTC
D: TRBD1
V: TRBV7-2
size: few
J: TRBJ2-5

CDR3: CASSRTVGRGVEAFF
DNA: TGTGCCAGCAGTCGGACAGTAGGGAGGGGGGTTGAAGCTTTCTTT
D: -
V: TRBV12-3/TRBV12-4
size: few
J: TRBJ1-1

CDR3: CASTKAENTEAFF
DNA: TGTGCCAGCACGAAGGCCGAGAACACTGAAGCTTTCTTT
D: -
V: TRBV6-2/TRBV6-3
size: few
J: TRBJ1-1

CDR3: CASRGLAGGTTDTQYF
DNA: TGTGCCAGCAGGGGACTAGCGGGGGGAACCACAGATACGCAGTATTTT
D: TRBD2
V: TRBV6-5
size: few
J: TRBJ2-3

CDR3: CASSTRDRGNEQYF
DNA: TGTGCCAGCAGCACCCGGGACAGGGGCAATGAGCAGTACTTC
D: TRBD1
V: TRBV7-6
size: -
J: TRBJ2-7

CDR3: CASSFDAGGSEQYF
DNA: TGTGCCAGCAGTTTTGATGCGGGGGGCAGTGAGCAGTACTTC
D: TRBD2
V: TRBV6-2/TRBV6-3
size: many
J: TRBJ2-7

CDR3: CASSLAPDNEQFF
DNA: TGTGCCAGCAGCTTAGCGCCGGACAATGAGCAGTTCTTC
D: -
V: TRBV7-6
size: -
J: TRBJ2-1

CDR3: CASSVEAGRTGELFF
DNA: TGTGCCAGCAGCGTAGAGGCAGGCCGCACCGGGGAGCTGTTTTTT
D: -
V: TRBV9
size: few
J: TRBJ2-2

CDR3: CASSYGLAAGGQFF
DNA: TGTGCCAGCAGTTACGGACTAGCGGCCGGCGGGCAGTTCTTC
D: TRBD2
V: TRBV6-2/TRBV6-3
size: few
J: TRBJ2-1

CDR3: CASTPQKRDYADTQYF
DNA: TGTGCCAGTACCCCCCAAAAGCGGGATTATGCGGATACGCAGTATTTT
D: TRBD2
V: TRBV19
size: many
J: TRBJ2-3

CDR3: CASSPRASGGRSSYEQYF
DNA: TGTGCCAGCAGCCCTAGAGCTAGCGGGGGCCGCAGCTCCTACGAGCAGTACTTC
D: TRBD2
V: TRBV7-6
size: -
J: TRBJ2-7